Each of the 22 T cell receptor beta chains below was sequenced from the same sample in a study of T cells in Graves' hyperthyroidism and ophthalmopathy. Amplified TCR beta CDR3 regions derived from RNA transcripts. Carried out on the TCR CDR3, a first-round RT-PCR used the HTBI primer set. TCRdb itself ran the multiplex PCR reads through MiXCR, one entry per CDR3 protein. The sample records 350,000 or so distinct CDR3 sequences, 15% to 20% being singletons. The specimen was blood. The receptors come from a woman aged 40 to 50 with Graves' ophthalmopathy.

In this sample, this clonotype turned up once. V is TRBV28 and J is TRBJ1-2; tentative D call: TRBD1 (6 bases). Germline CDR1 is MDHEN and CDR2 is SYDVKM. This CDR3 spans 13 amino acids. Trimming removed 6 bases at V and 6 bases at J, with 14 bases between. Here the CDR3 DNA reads TGTGCCAGCAGACATGGGGGGGGCAATGGCTACACCTTC. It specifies CASRHGGGNGYTF.

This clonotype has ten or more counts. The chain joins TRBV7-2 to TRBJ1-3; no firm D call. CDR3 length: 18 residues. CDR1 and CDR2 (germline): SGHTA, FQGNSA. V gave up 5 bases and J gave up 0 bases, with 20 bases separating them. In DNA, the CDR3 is TGTGCCAGCAGCCCGCGCTTAACTGGGCCTTACTCTGGAAACACCATATATTTT. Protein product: CASSPRLTGPYSGNTIYF.

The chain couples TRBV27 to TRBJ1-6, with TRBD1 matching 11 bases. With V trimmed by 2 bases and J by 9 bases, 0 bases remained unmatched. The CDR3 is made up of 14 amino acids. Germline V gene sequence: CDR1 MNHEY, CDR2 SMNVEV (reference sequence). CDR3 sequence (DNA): TGTGCCAGCAGTTTAGGGACAGGGGGTTCACCCCTCCACTTT. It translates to CASSLGTGGSPLHF.

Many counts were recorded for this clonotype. This CDR3 reads CASSPGLPGSPLHF. In DNA, the CDR3 is TGTGCCAGCAGCCCGGGACTTCCCGGTTCACCCCTCCACTTT. This chain joins TRBV7-2 and TRBJ1-6; a weak D match, TRBD1 (5 bases). Germline assignment: CDR1 SGHTA and CDR2 FQGNSA. The CDR3 extends over 14 amino acids. The V end lost 5 bases, the J end lost 9 bases, and 14 bases lay between the germline ends.

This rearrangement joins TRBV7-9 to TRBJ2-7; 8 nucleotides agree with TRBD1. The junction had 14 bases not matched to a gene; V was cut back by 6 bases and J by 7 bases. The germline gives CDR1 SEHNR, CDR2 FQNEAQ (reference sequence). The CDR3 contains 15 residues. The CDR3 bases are TGTGCCAGCAGTTACGATAGGTGGACAGGGAATGAGCAGTACTTC. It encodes CASSYDRWTGNEQYF.

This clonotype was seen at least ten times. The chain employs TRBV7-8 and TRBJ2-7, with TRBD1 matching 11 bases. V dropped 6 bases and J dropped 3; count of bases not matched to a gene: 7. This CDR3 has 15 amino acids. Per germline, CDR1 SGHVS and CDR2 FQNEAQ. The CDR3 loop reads CASRFGQGAFYEQYF. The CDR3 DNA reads TGTGCCAGCAGGTTCGGACAGGGGGCTTTCTACGAGCAGTACTTC.

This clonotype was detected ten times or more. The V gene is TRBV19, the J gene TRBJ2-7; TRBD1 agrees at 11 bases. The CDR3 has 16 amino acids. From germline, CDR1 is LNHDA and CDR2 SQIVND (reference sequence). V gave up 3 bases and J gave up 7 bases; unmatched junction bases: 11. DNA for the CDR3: TGTGCCAGTAGTATCAGCCGGACAGGGGGCGCGGGGGAGCAGTACTTC. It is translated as CASSISRTGGAGEQYF.

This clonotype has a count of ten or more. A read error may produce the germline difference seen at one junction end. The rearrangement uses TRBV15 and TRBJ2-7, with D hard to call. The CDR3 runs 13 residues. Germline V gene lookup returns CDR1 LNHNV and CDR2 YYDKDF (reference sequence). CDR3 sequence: CATSGEVTYEQYF. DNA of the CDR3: TGTGCCACCAGCGGAGAGGTGACCTACGAGCAGTACTTC.

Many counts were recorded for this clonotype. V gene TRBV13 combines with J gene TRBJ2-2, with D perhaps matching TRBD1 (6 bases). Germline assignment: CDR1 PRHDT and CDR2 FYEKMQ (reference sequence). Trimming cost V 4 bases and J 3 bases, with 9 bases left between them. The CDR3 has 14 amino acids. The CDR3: CASSSDRYTGELFF. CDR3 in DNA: TGTGCCAGCAGCTCGGACAGATACACCGGGGAGCTGTTTTTT.

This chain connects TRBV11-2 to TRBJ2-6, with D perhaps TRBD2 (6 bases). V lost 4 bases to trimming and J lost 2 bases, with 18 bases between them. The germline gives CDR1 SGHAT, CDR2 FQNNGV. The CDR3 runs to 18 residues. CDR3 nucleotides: TGTGCCAGCAGCTGGTACCGGGAGTCTGAGCCTGGGGCCAACGTCCTGACTTTC. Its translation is CASSWYRESEPGANVLTF.

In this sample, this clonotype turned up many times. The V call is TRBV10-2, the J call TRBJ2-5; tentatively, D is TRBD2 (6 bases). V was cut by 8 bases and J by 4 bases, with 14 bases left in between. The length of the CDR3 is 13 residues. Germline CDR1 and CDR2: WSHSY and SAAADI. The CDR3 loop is CASETSLGETQYF. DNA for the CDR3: TGCGCCAGCGAAACTAGCTTGGGAGAGACCCAGTACTTC.

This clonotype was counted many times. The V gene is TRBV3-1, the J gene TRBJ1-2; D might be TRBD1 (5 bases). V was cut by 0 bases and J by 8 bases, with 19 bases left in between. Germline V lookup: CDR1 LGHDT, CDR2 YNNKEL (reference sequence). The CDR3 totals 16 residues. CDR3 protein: CASSQEGLKSLWGYTF. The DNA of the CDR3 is TGTGCCAGCAGCCAAGAGGGACTGAAAAGCCTCTGGGGCTACACCTTC. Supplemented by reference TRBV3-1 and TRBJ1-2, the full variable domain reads DTAVSQTPKYLVTQMGNDKSIKCEQNLGHDTMYWYKQDSKKFLKIMFSYNNKELIINETVPNRFSPKSPDKAHLNLHINSLELGDSAVYFCASSQEGLKSLWGYTFGSGTRLTVV.

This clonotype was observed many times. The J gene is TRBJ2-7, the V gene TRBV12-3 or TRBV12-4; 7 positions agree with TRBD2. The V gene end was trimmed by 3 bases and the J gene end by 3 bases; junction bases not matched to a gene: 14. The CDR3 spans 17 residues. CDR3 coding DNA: TGTGCCAGCAGTTTTTATATGGGGGGGGTGGGTCACTACGAGCAGTACTTC. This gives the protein CASSFYMGGVGHYEQYF.

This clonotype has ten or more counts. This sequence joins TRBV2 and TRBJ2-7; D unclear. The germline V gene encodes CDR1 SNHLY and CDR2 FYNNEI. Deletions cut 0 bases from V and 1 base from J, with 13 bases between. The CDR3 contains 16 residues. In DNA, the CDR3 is TGTGCCAGCAGTGAAGCGCCGGGCCTACGGTCCTACGAGCAGTACTTC. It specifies CASSEAPGLRSYEQYF.

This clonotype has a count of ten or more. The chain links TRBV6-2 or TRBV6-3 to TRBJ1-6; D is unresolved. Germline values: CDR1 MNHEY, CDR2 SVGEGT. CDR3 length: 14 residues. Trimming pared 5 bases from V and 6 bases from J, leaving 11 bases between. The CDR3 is CASSLLTGNSPLHF. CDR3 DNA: TGTGCCAGCAGTCTCCTGACGGGTAATTCACCCCTCCACTTT.

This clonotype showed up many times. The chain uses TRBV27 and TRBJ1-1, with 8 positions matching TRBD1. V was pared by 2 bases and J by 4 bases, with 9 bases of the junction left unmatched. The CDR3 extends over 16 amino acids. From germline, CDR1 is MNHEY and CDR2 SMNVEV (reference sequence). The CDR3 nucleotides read TGTGCCAGCAGTTTAGGGGGACAGGTCCCGGGCACTGAAGCTTTCTTT. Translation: CASSLGGQVPGTEAFF.

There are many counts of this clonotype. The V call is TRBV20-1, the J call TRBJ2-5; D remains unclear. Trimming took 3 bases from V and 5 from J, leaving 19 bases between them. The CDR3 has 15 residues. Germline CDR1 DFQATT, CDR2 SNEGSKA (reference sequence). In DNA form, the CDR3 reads TGCAGTGCTAGTCTGTCTGGGTCACTGGGGGAGACCCAGTACTTC. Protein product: CSASLSGSLGETQYF.

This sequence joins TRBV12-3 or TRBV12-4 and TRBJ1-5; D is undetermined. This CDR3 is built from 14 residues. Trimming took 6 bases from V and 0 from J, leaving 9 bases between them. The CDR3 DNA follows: TGTGCCAGCAGCTTACACTATAGCAATCAGCCCCAGCATTTT. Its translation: CASSLHYSNQPQHF.

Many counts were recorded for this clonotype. CDR3: CSVDLAGVPQPQHF. The DNA of the CDR3 is TGCAGCGTTGACTTAGCGGGGGTTCCTCAGCCCCAGCATTTT. V usage is TRBV29-1 and J usage is TRBJ1-5; perhaps TRBD1 as D (5 bases). Trimming stripped 3 bases from V and 6 bases from J, with 15 bases between. Germline-derived CDR1 and CDR2 are SQVTM and ANQGSEA. The CDR3 is made up of 14 amino acids.

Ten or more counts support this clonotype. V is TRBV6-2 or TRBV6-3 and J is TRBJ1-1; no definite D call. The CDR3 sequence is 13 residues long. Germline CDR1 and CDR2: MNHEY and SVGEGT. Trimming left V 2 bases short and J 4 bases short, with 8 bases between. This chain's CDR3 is CASSYGQSTEAFF. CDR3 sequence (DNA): TGTGCCAGCAGTTACGGGCAAAGCACTGAAGCTTTCTTT.

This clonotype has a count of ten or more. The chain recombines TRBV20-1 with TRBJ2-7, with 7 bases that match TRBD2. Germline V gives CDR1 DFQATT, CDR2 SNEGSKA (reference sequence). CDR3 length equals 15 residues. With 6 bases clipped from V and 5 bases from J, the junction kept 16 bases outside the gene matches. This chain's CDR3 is CSAKPRTSIVHEQYF. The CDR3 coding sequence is TGCAGTGCAAAGCCCCGGACTAGTATCGTCCACGAGCAGTACTTC.

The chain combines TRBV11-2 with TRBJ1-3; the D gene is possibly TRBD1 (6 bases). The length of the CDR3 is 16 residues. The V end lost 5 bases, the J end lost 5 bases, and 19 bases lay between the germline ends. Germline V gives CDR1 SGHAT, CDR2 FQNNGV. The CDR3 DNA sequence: TGTGCCAGCAGCAGCCACGGAACAGGGTTACGAAACACCATATATTTT. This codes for CASSSHGTGLRNTIYF.